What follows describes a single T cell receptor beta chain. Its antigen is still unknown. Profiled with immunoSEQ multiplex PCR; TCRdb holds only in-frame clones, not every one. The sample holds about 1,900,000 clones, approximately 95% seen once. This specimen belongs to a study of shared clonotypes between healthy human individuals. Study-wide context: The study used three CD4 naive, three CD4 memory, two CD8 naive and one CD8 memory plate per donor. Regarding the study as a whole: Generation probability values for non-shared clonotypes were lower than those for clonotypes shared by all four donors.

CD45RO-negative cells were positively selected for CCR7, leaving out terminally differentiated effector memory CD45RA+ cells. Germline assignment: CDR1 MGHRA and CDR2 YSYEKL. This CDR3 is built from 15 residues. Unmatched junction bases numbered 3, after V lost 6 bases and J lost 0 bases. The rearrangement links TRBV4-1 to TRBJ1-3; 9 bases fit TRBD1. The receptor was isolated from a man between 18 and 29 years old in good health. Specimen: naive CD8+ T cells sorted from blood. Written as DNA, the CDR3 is TGCGCCAGCAGGGACAGGGGAGACTCTGGAAACACCATATATTTT. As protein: CASRDRGDSGNTIYF.